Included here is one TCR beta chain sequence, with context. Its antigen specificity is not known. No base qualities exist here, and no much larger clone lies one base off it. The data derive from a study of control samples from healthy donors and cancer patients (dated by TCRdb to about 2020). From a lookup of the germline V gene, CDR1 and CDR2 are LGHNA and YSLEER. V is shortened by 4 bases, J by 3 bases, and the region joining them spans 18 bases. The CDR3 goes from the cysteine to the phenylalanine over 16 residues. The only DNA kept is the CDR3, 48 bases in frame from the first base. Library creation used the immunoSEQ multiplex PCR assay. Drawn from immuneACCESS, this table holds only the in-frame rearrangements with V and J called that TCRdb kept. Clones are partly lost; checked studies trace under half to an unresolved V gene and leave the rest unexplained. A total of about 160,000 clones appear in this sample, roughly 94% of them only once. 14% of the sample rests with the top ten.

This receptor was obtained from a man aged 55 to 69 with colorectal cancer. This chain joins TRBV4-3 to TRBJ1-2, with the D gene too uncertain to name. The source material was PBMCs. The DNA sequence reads TGCGCCAGCAGCCCGGATGCGGACGGGCGCGACTATGGCTACACCTTC. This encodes CASSPDADGRDYGYTF.